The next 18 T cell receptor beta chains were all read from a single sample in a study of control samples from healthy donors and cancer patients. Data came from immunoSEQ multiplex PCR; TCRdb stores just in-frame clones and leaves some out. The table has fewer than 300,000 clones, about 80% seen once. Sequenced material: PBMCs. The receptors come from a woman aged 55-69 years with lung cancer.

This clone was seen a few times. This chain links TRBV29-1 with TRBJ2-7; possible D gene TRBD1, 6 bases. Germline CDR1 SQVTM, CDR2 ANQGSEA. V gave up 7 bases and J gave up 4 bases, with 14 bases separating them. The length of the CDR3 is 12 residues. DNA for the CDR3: TGCAGCGCGGAAGGAACAGGGTACGAGCAGTACTTC. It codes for CSAEGTGYEQYF.

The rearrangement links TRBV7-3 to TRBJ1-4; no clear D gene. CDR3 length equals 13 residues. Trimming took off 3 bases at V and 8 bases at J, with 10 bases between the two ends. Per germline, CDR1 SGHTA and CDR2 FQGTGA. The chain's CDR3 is CASSFRMGEKLFF. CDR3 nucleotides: TGTGCCAGCAGCTTCCGGATGGGGGAAAAACTGTTTTTT.

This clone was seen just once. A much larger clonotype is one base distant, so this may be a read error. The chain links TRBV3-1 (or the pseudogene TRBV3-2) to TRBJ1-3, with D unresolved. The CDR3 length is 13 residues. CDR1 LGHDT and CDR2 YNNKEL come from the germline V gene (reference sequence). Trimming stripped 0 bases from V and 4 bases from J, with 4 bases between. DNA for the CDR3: TGTGCCAGCAGCCAAGATAGGGGAAACACCATATATTTT. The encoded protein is CASSQDRGNTIYF.

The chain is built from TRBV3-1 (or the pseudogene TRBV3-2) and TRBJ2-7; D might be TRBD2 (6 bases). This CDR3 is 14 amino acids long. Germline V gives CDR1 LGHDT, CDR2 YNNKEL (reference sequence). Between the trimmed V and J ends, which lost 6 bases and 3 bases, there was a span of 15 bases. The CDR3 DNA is TGTGCCAGCAGTCCCTGGCGGGATTACTACGAGCAGTACTTC. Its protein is CASSPWRDYYEQYF.

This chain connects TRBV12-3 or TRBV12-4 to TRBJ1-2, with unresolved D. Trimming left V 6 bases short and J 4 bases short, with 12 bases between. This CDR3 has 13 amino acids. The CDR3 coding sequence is TGTGCCAGCAGCAAAGGGCCAAGCTATGGCTACACCTTC. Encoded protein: CASSKGPSYGYTF.

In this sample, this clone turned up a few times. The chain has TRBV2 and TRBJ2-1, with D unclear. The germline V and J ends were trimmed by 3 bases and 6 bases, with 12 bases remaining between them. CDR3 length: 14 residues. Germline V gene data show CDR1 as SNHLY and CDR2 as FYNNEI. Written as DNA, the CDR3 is TGTGCCAGCAGTGATTCAGTCCTGGGCAATGAGCAGTTCTTC. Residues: CASSDSVLGNEQFF.

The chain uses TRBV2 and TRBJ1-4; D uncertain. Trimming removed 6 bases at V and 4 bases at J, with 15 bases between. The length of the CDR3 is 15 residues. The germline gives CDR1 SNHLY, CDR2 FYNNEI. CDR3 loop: CASRSLGVRNEKLFF. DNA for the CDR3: TGTGCCAGCAGGAGCCTTGGGGTCCGTAATGAAAAACTGTTTTTT. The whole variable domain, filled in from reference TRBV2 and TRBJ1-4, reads EPEVTQTPSHQVTQMGQEVILRCVPISNHLYFYWYRQILGQKVEFLVSFYNNEISEKSEIFDDQFSVERPDGSNFTLKIRSTKLEDSAMYFCASRSLGVRNEKLFFGSGTQLSVL.

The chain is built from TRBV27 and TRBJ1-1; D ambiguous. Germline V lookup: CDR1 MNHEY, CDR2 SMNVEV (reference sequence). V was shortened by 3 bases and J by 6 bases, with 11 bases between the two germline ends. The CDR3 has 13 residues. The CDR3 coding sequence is TGTGCCAGCAGTTTTCAGTCCATGGCTGAAGCTTTCTTT. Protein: CASSFQSMAEAFF.

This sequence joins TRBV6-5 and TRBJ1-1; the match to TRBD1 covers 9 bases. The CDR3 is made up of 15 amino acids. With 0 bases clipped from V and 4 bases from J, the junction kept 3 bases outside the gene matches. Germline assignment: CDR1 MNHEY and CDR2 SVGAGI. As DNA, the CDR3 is TGTGCCAGCAGTTACTCGACAGGGGGAGGCACTGAAGCTTTCTTT. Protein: CASSYSTGGGTEAFF.

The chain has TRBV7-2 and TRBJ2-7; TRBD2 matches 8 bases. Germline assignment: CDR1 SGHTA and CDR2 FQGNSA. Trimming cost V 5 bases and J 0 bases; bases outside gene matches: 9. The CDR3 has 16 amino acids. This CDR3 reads CASSPGSGRGSYEQYF. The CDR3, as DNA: TGTGCCAGCAGCCCGGGGAGCGGGAGAGGCTCCTACGAGCAGTACTTC.

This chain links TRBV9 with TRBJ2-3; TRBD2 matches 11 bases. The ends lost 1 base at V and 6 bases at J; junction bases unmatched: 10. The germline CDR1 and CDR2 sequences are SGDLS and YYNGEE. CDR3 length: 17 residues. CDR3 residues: CASSVTSGSALPDTQYF. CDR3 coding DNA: TGTGCCAGCAGCGTAACTAGCGGGAGCGCCCTCCCGGATACGCAGTATTTT.

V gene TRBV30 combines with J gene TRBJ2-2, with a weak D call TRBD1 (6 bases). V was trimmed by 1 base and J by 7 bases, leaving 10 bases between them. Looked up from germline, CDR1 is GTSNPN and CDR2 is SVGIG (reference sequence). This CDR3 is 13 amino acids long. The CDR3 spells CAWSGQAVGELFF. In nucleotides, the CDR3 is TGTGCCTGGAGTGGACAGGCGGTCGGGGAGCTGTTTTTT.

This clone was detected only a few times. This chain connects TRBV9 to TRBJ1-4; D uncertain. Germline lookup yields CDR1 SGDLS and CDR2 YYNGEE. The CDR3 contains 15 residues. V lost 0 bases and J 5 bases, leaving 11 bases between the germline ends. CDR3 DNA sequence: TGTGCCAGCAGCGTAGGTCGTCAGGAGAATGAAAAACTGTTTTTT. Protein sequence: CASSVGRQENEKLFF.

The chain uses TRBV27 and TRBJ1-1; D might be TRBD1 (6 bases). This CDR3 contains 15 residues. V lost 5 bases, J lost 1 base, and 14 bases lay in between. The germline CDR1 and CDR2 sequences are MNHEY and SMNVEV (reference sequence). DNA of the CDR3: TGTGCCAGCAGTCTCTTTCGACAGGCGAACACTGAAGCTTTCTTT. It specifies CASSLFRQANTEAFF.

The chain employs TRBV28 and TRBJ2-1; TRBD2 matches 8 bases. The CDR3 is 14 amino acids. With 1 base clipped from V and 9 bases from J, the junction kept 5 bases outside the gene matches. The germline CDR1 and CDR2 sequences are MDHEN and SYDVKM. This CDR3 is CASSLYGRAVEQFF. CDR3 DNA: TGTGCCAGCAGTTTATACGGGAGGGCCGTTGAGCAGTTCTTC.

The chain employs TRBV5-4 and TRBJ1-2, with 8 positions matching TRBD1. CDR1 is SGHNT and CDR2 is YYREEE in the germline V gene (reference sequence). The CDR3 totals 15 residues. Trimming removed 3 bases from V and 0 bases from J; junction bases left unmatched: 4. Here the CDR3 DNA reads TGTGCCAGCAGCTCTGGGACAGGCGCTAACTATGGCTACACCTTC. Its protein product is CASSSGTGANYGYTF.

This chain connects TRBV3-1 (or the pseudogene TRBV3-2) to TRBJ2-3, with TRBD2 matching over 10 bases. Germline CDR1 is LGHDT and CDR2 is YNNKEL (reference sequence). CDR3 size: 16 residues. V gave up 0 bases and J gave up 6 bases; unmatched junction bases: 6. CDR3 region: CASSQDPTAGGDTQYF. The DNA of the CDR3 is TGTGCCAGCAGCCAAGATCCCACAGCGGGAGGGGATACGCAGTATTTT.

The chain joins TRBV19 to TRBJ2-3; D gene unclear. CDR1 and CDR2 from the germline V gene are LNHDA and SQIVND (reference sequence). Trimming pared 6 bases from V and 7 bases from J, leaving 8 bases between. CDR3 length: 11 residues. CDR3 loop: CASRWVNTQYF. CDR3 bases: TGTGCCAGTAGGTGGGTTAATACGCAGTATTTT.